This TCR beta chain was identified in a study of cytomegalovirus exposure and HLA in healthy donors. Study-level results: Presence/absence analysis assumed near-uniform sequencing depth across donors.

V was pared by 6 bases and J by 0 bases, with 15 bases between. This CDR3 has 15 amino acids. The germline V gene has CDR1 LNHDA and CDR2 SQIVND (reference sequence). Primers for the PCR totalled 60 Vbeta and 13 Jbeta. Assay: immunoSEQ multiplex PCR; the TCRdb copy retains only in-frame clones and omits some. The sample yields some 120,000 clones, over 70% seen once. This clone was recorded once. Antigen: not known. The sequenced sample consisted of PBMCs. This chain links TRBV19 with TRBJ2-7; D is unclear. The TCR comes from a female donor in good health and CMV-seronegative. The CDR3 sequence is CASSPWALSSYEQYF. Here the CDR3 DNA reads TGTGCCAGTAGCCCTTGGGCGCTTAGCTCCTACGAGCAGTACTTC.